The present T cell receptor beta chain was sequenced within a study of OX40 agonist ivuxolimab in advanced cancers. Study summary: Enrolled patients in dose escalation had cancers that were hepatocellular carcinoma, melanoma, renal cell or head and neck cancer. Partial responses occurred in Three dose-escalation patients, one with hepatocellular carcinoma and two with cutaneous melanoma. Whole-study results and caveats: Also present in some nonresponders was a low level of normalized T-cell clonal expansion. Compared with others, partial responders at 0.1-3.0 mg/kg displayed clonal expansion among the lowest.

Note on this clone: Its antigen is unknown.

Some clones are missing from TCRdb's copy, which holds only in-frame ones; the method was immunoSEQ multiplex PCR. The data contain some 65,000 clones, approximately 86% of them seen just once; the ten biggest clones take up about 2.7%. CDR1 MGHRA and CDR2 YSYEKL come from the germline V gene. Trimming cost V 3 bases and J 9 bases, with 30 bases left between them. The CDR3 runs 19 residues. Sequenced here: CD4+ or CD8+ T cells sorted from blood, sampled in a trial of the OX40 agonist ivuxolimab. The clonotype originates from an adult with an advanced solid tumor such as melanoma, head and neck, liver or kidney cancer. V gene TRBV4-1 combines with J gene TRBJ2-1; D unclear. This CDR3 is CASSQKTLHNSIILVEQFF. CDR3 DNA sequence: TGCGCCAGCAGCCAGAAGACCCTACATAATAGCATCATCTTAGTTGAGCAGTTCTTC.